These 3 T cell receptor beta chains came from one sample sequenced in a study of regulatory T cells. Their target antigens are unknown. Amplification used 52 TRBV primers and 13 TRBJ primers. Assay: immunoSEQ multiplex PCR; the TCRdb copy retains only in-frame clones and omits some. Of nearly 30,000 clones in the sample, roughly 90% were seen once. Whole-study findings and limits: In CD3G-deficient patients, conventional CD4+ T cells were enriched for hydrophobic CDR3 residues at positions 6 and 7.

Sequences were obtained from conventional CD4+ T cells sorted from blood. The source of these receptors is a person aged 18 to 30 with CD3G deficiency.

V usage is TRBV28 and J usage is TRBJ2-4; D is unresolved. Germline-derived CDR1 and CDR2 are MDHEN and SYDVKM. V lost 4 bases and J 8 bases, leaving 6 bases between the germline ends. There are 11 residues in the CDR3. CDR3 region: CASSYDDIQYF. CDR3 nucleotide sequence: TGTGCCAGCAGTTACGACGACATTCAGTACTTC.

This clone was observed a single time. The chain recombines TRBV18 with TRBJ1-3, with D tentatively TRBD1 (6 bases). The CDR3 covers 20 residues. Germline assignment: CDR1 KGHSH and CDR2 LQKENI. Trimming shortened V by 4 bases and J by 0 bases, and 25 bases separated the two germline ends. CDR3 nucleotide sequence: TGTGCCAGCTCACGCGGGGGGGGACACCTGCGGTGGGACTCTGGAAACACCATATATTTT. Its protein product is CASSRGGGHLRWDSGNTIYF.

This chain joins TRBV5-1 and TRBJ1-1; D not resolved. The CDR3 covers 13 residues. The germline V and J ends were trimmed by 0 bases and 5 bases, with 8 bases remaining between them. Germline V gene sequence: CDR1 SGHRS, CDR2 YFSETQ. The chain's CDR3 is CASSLAQNTEAFF. DNA for the CDR3: TGCGCCAGCAGCTTGGCTCAGAATACTGAAGCTTTCTTT.